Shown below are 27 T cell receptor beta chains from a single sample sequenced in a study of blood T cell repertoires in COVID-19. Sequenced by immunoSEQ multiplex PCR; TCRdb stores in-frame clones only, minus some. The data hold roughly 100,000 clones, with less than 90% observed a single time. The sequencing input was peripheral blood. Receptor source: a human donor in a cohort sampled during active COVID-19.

CDR3 protein: CASEDSMLLGTQYF. The CDR3 bases are TGTGCCAGCGAGGATAGCATGCTCCTTGGGACCCAGTACTTC. The V gene is TRBV6-5, the J gene TRBJ2-5; D unclear. The V end lost 8 bases, the J end lost 7 bases, and 20 bases lay between the germline ends. The CDR3 has 14 amino acids. Germline V gene sequence: CDR1 MNHEY, CDR2 SVGAGI.

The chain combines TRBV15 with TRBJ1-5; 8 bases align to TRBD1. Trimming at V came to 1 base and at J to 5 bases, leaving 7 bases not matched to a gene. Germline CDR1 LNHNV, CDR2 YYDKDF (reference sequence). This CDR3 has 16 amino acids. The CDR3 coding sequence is TGTGCCACCAGCAGAGGAAGGACAGGGACCCATCAGCCCCAGCATTTT. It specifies CATSRGRTGTHQPQHF.

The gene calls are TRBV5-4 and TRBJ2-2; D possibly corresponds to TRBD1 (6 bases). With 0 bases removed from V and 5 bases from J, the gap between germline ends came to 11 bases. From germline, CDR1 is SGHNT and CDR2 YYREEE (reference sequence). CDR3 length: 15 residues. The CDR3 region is CASSLEPGATGELFF. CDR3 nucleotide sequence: TGTGCCAGCAGCTTGGAACCAGGGGCGACCGGGGAGCTGTTTTTT.

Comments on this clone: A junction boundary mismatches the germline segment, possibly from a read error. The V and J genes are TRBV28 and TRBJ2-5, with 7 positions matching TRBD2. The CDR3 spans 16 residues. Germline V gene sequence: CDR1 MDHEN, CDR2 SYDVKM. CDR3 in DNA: TGTGCCAGCAGCCGCCGGGGAGCGGGGTCCCAAGAGGCCCAGTACTTC. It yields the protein CASSRRGAGSQEAQYF.

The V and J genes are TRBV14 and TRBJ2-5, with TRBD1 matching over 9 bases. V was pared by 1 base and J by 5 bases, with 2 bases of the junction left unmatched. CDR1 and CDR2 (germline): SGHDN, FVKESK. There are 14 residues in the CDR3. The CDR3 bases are TGTGCCAGCAGCCAAGTCGGGACAGGGGAGACCCAGTACTTC. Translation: CASSQVGTGETQYF.

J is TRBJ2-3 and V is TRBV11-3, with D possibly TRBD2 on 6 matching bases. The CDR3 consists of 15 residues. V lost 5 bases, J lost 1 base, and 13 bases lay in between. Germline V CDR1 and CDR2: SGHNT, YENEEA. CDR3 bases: TGTGCCAGCAGCCTGGGGACTCTCGGCACAGATACGCAGTATTTT. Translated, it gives CASSLGTLGTDTQYF. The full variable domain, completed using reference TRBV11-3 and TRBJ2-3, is EAGVVQSPRYKIIEKKQPVAFWCNPISGHNTLYWYLQNLGQGPELLIRYENEEAVDDSQLPKDRFSAERLKGVDSTLKIQPAELGDSAVYLCASSLGTLGTDTQYFGPGTRLTVL.

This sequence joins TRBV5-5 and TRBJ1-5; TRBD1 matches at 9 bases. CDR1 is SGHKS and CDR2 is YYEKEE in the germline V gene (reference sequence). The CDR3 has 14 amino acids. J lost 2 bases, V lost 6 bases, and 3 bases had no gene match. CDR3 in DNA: TGTGCCAGCACGGACAGGGGAGGCAATCAGCCCCAGCATTTT. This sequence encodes CASTDRGGNQPQHF. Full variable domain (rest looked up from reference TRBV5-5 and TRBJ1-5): DAGVTQSPTHLIKTRGQQVTLRCSPISGHKSVSWYQQVLGQGPQFIFQYYEKEERGRGNFPDRFSARQFPNYSSELNVNALLLGDSALYLCASTDRGGNQPQHFGDGTRLSIL.

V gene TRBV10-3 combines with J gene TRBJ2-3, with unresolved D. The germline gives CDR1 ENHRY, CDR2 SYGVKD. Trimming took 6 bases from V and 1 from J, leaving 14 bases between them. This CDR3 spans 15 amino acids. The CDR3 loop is CAISSSYERTDTQYF. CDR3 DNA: TGTGCCATCAGCTCCTCTTACGAGCGCACAGATACGCAGTATTTT.

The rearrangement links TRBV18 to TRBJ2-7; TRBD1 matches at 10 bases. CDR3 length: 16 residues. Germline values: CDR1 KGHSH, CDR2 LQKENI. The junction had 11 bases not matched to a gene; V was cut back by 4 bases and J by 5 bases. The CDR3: CASSLLSGTGAHEQYF. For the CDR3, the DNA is TGTGCCAGCTCACTTCTTTCCGGGACAGGGGCCCACGAGCAGTACTTC.

The CDR3 reads CASSLSRGNQPQHF. The DNA of the CDR3 is TGTGCCAGCAGTTTATCGAGGGGCAATCAGCCCCAGCATTTT. V is TRBV27 and J is TRBJ1-5; D call uncertain. The CDR3 loop spans 14 amino acids. The V end was cut by 0 bases, the J end by 2 bases, with 5 bases between. From germline, CDR1 is MNHEY and CDR2 SMNVEV (reference sequence).

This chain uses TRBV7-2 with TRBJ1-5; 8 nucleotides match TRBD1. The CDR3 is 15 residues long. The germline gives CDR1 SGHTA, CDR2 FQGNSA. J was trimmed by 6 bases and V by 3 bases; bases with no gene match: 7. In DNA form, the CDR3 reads TGTGCCAGCAGCTTGTCAGGGGGCGTTAGTCAGCCCCAGCATTTT. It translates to CASSLSGGVSQPQHF. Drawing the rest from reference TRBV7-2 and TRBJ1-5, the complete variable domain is GAGVSQSPSNKVTEKGKDVELRCDPISGHTALYWYRQSLGQGLEFLIYFQGNSAPDKSGLPSDRFSAERTGGSVSTLTIQRTQQEDSAVYLCASSLSGGVSQPQHFGDGTRLSIL.

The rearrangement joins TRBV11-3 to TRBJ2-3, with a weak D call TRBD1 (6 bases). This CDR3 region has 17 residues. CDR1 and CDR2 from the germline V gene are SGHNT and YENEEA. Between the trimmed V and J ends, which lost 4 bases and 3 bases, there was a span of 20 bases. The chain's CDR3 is CASSSPRGGGETDTQYF. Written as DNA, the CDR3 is TGTGCCAGCAGCTCACCCCGGGGTGGGGGCGAGACAGATACGCAGTATTTT.

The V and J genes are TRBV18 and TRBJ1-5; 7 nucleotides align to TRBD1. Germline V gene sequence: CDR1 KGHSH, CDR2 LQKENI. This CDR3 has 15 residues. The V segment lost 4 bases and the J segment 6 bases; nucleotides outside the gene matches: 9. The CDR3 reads CASSLDRASGQPQHF. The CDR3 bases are TGTGCCAGCTCACTCGACAGGGCCTCAGGTCAGCCCCAGCATTTT.

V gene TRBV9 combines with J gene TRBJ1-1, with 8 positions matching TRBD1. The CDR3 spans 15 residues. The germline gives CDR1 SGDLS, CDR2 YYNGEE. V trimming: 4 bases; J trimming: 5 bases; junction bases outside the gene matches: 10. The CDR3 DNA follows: TGTGCCAGCAGCACATCCGACAGGGGTAGGACTGAAGCTTTCTTT. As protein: CASSTSDRGRTEAFF. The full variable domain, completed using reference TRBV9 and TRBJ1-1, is DSGVTQTPKHLITATGQRVTLRCSPRSGDLSVYWYQQSLDQGLQFLIQYYNGEERAKGNILERFSAQQFPDLHSELNLSSLELGDSALYFCASSTSDRGRTEAFFGQGTRLTVV.

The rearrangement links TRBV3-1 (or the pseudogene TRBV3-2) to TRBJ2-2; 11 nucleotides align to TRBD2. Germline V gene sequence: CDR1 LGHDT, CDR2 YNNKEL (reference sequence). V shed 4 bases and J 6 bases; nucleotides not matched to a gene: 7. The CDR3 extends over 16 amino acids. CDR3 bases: TGTGCCAGCAGCCCTTATAGCGGGGGGGGTCCCGGGGAGCTGTTTTTT. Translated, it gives CASSPYSGGGPGELFF.

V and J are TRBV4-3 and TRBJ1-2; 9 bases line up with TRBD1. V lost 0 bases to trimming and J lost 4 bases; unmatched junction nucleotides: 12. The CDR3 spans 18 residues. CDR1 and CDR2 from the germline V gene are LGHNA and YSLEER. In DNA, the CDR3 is TGCGCCAGCAGCCAAGAGCTGGACAGGGGCAGAAGAGGCTATGGCTACACCTTC. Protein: CASSQELDRGRRGYGYTF.

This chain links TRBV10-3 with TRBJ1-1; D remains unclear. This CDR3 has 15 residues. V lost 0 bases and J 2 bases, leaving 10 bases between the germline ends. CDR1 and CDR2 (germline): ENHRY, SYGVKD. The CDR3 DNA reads TGTGCCATCAGTGAGTCCGGAGGAGGAAACACTGAAGCTTTCTTT. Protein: CAISESGGGNTEAFF.

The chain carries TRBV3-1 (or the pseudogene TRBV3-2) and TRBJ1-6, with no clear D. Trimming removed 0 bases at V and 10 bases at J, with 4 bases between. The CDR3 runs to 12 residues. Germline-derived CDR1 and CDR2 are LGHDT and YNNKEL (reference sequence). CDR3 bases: TGTGCCAGCAGCCAAGATCAATCACCCCTCCACTTT. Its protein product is CASSQDQSPLHF.

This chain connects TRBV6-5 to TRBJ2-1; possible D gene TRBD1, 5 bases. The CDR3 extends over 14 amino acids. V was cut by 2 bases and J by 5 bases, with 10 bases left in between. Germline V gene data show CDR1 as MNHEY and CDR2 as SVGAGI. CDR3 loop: CASSYRGHNNEQFF. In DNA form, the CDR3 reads TGTGCCAGCAGTTACCGCGGACACAACAATGAGCAGTTCTTC.

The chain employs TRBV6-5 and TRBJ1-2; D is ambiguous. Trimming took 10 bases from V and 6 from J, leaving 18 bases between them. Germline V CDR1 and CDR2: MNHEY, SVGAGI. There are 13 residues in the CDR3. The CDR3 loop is CATSSWALDGYTF. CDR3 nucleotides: TGTGCCACCTCCAGTTGGGCGTTGGATGGCTACACCTTC.

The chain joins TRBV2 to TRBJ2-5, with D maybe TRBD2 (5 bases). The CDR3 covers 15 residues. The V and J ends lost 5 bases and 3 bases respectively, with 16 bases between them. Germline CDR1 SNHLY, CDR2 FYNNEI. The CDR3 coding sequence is TGTGCCAGCAGTCTACTAGGTACCGAAAAAGAGACCCAGTACTTC. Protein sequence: CASSLLGTEKETQYF.

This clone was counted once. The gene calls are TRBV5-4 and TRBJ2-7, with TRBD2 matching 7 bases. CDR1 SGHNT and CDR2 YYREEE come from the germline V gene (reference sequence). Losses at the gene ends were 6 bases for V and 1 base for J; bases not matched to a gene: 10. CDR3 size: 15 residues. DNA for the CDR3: TGTGCCAGCACATCCTTTAACGGGAGGTCCTACGAGCAGTACTTC. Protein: CASTSFNGRSYEQYF.

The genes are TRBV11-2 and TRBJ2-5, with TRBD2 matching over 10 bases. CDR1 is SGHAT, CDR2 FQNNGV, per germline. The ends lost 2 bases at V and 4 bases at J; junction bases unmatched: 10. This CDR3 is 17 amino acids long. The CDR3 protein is CASSLSRLAGVRETQYF. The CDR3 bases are TGTGCCAGCAGCTTATCCCGACTAGCGGGTGTGAGAGAGACCCAGTACTTC.

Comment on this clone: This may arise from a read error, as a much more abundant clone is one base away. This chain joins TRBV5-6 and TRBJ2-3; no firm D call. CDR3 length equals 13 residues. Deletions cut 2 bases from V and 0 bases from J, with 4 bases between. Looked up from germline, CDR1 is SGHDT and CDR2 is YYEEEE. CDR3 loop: CASSFGSTDTQYF. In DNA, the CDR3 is TGTGCCAGCAGCTTCGGGAGCACAGATACGCAGTATTTT.

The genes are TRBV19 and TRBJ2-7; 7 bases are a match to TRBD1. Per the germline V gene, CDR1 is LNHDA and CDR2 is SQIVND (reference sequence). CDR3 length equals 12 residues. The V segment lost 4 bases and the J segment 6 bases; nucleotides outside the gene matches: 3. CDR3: CASSSRGFEQYF. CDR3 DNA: TGTGCCAGTAGTAGCAGGGGGTTCGAGCAGTACTTC.

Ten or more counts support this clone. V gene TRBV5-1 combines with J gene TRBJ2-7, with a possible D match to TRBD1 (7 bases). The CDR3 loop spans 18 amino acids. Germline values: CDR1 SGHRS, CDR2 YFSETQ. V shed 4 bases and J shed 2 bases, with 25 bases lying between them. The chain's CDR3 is CASSLMPTGAGRTYEQYF. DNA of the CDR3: TGCGCCAGCAGCCTAATGCCAACAGGGGCAGGGAGGACCTACGAGCAGTACTTC.

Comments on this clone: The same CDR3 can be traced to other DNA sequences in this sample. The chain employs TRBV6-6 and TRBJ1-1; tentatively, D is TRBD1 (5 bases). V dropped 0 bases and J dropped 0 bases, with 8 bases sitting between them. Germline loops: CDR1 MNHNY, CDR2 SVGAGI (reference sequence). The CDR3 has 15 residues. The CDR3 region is CASSYSPGLNTEAFF. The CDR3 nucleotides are TGTGCCAGCAGTTACTCGCCAGGGCTGAACACTGAAGCTTTCTTT.